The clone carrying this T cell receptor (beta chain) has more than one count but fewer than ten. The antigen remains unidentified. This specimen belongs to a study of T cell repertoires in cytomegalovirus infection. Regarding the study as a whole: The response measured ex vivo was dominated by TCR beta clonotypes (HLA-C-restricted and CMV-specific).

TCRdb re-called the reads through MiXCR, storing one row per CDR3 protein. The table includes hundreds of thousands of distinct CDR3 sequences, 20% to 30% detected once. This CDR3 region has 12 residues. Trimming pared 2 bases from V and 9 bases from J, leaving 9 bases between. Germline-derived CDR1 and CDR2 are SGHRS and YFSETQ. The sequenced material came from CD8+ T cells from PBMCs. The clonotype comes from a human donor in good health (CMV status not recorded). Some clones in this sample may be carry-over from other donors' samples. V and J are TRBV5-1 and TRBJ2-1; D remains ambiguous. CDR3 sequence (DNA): TGCGCCAGCAGCTTTACTCCAGCTGAGCAGTTCTTC. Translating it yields CASSFTPAEQFF.